The text below deals with one T cell receptor (beta chain). Its specificity is not known. The method was immunoSEQ multiplex PCR; TCRdb's version includes in-frame clones alone and lacks a portion of them. The sample has 90,000 to 100,000 clones, about 87% seen once. These data are taken from a study of OX40 agonist ivuxolimab in advanced cancers. Germline V gene sequence: CDR1 SGHDT, CDR2 YYEEEE. CDR3 length: 15 residues. Between the trimmed V and J ends, which lost 4 bases and 5 bases, there was a span of 15 bases. Study-level points and caveats: Expanded clones tended on average to be more numerous among CD8+ T cells than CD4+.

This chain connects TRBV5-6 to TRBJ1-4; no clear D gene. The source of this sequence is an adult with an advanced solid tumor such as melanoma, head and neck, liver or kidney cancer. Specimen: CD4+ or CD8+ T cells sorted from blood, collected in a trial of the OX40 agonist ivuxolimab. CDR3 residues: CASSVIDPGNEKLFF. Written as DNA, the CDR3 is TGTGCCAGCAGCGTGATAGACCCGGGGAATGAAAAACTGTTTTTT.